This entry lists 15 T cell receptor beta chains sequenced from one sample in a study of shared clonotypes between healthy human individuals. Assay used: immunoSEQ multiplex PCR; TCRdb lists only in-frame clones, some missing. The sample contains millions of clones, about 93% of which appear only once. CD8 cells regarded as naive lacked CD45RO, were positively chosen for CCR7, and omitted terminally differentiated effector memory CD45RA+ cells. Sequences were obtained from naive CD8+ T cells from PBMCs. The receptors come from a man between 18 and 29 years old in good health. Some clones in this sample may be carry-over from other donors' samples.

The V and J genes are TRBV4-3 and TRBJ2-2; D is perhaps TRBD1 (5 bases). Germline V lookup: CDR1 LGHNA, CDR2 YSLEER. The CDR3 has 16 amino acids. Trimming removed 0 bases at V and 6 bases at J, with 14 bases between. CDR3 sequence: CASSQDRQGWAGELFF. The CDR3 DNA is TGCGCCAGCAGCCAAGATCGGCAGGGATGGGCCGGGGAGCTGTTTTTT.

This chain joins TRBV5-1 and TRBJ2-7; no clear D gene. Germline-derived CDR1 and CDR2 are SGHRS and YFSETQ. This CDR3 region has 16 residues. The V end lost 4 bases, the J end lost 7 bases, and 24 bases lay between the germline ends. As DNA, the CDR3 is TGCGCCAGCAGCCCCAAAGCTATACGACCGGGCGGTGAGCAGTACTTC. Amino acids: CASSPKAIRPGGEQYF.

The gene calls are TRBV7-9 and TRBJ2-5, with D unclear. From germline, CDR1 is SEHNR and CDR2 FQNEAQ (reference sequence). Trimming took off 8 bases at V and 1 base at J, with 14 bases between the two ends. The CDR3 contains 14 residues. CDR3 sequence (DNA): TGTGCCAGCCTATCCCCAGGCGGCCAAGAGACCCAGTACTTC. Translated: CASLSPGGQETQYF.

A note on this clone: Other nucleotide sequences in the sample specify the same CDR3. The chain carries TRBV29-1 and TRBJ2-7, with a weak D call TRBD1 (6 bases). The CDR3 consists of 13 residues. The V gene lost 6 bases and the J gene lost 1 base, with 13 bases spanning the gap. Germline V CDR1 and CDR2: SQVTM, ANQGSEA. The CDR3 loop reads CSVAGTSSYEQYF. CDR3 sequence (DNA): TGCAGCGTCGCCGGGACATCGTCCTACGAGCAGTACTTC.

This clone was picked up a small number of times. The chain links TRBV30 to TRBJ1-1; D might be TRBD1 (6 bases). Between the trimmed V and J ends, which lost 2 bases and 6 bases, there was a span of 10 bases. The germline gives CDR1 GTSNPN, CDR2 SVGIG (reference sequence). This CDR3 spans 12 amino acids. The CDR3 region is CAWSFRTAEAFF. CDR3 bases: TGTGCCTGGAGTTTCCGGACAGCTGAAGCTTTCTTT.

J is TRBJ2-7 and V is TRBV9, with TRBD2 matching over 8 bases. After removal of 3 bases from V and 3 bases from J, the junction contained 5 bases not matched to a gene. Per germline, CDR1 SGDLS and CDR2 YYNGEE. CDR3 length: 14 amino acids. CDR3 in DNA: TGTGCCAGCAGCGCTAGCGGGTCCTTCTACGAGCAGTACTTC. Its protein is CASSASGSFYEQYF.

V usage is TRBV30 and J usage is TRBJ1-1; 8 bases agree with TRBD1. The CDR3 is 13 amino acids. Germline V gene data show CDR1 as GTSNPN and CDR2 as SVGIG (reference sequence). Losses at the gene ends were 5 bases for V and 0 bases for J; bases not matched to a gene: 2. CDR3 sequence: CAWGQGLNTEAFF. CDR3 DNA: TGTGCCTGGGGACAGGGTCTGAACACTGAAGCTTTCTTT.

V usage is TRBV28 and J usage is TRBJ2-3; possibly TRBD2 for D (6 bases). This CDR3 has 15 amino acids. With 6 bases removed from V and 2 bases from J, the gap between germline ends came to 15 bases. The germline V gene encodes CDR1 MDHEN and CDR2 SYDVKM. DNA for the CDR3: TGTGCCAGCAGCTCCCTTGGGGGGTACACAGATACGCAGTATTTT. It specifies CASSSLGGYTDTQYF.

The chain combines TRBV19 with TRBJ1-1; no clear D. Germline CDR1 is LNHDA and CDR2 is SQIVND (reference sequence). This CDR3 has 16 amino acids. Trimming pared 5 bases from V and 0 bases from J, leaving 16 bases between. CDR3 coding DNA: TGTGCCAGTAGTCTCCCGGGGAGAGCCATGAACACTGAAGCTTTCTTT. Protein sequence: CASSLPGRAMNTEAFF.

About this clone: Other DNA variants within this sample encode the same CDR3. The chain carries TRBV6-1 and TRBJ2-7; either TRBD1 or TRBD2 may supply D (5 bases each). Trimming pared 8 bases from V and 4 bases from J, leaving 6 bases between. The CDR3 totals 10 residues. Germline V lookup: CDR1 MNHNS, CDR2 SASEGT. The CDR3 nucleotides are TGTGCCAGCTGGGGGTACGAGCAGTACTTC. This translates into CASWGYEQYF.

The chain has TRBV19 and TRBJ2-7, with D maybe TRBD1 (6 bases). Germline V CDR1 and CDR2: LNHDA, SQIVND (reference sequence). The CDR3 runs 14 residues. V gave up 4 bases and J gave up 6 bases, with 16 bases separating them. CDR3 coding DNA: TGTGCCAGTAGTACCAGGACAGCTGCCCCCGAGCAGTACTTC. This translates into CASSTRTAAPEQYF.

The chain uses TRBV7-9 and TRBJ2-1, with 7 bases lining up with TRBD2. There are 16 residues in the CDR3. Germline V gene lookup returns CDR1 SEHNR and CDR2 FQNEAQ (reference sequence). V dropped 5 bases and J dropped 7; count of bases not matched to a gene: 14. CDR3 sequence: CASSTIAGLARNEQFF. The DNA of the CDR3 is TGTGCCAGCAGCACTATAGCGGGCCTCGCTCGGAATGAGCAGTTCTTC.

This rearrangement joins TRBV28 to TRBJ2-3; D is ambiguous. With 6 bases removed from V and 10 bases from J, the gap between germline ends came to 17 bases. The CDR3 loop spans 13 amino acids. Germline loops: CDR1 MDHEN, CDR2 SYDVKM. The DNA of the CDR3 is TGTGCCAGCAGCCAGGACCCCTCTTATCCGCAGTATTTT. The encoded protein is CASSQDPSYPQYF.

The gene calls are TRBV2 and TRBJ2-1; either TRBD1 or TRBD2 may fit D (5 bases each). The CDR3 contains 9 residues. V was clipped by 11 bases and J by 6 bases, with 5 bases between them. Looked up from germline, CDR1 is SNHLY and CDR2 is FYNNEI. CDR3 nucleotides: TGTGCCGGGGGCAATGAGCAGTTCTTC. Translation gives CAGGNEQFF.

The DNA of the CDR3 is TGTGCCAGCAGCCCTCCCGGACCCAATGAGCAGTTCTTC. Encoded protein: CASSPPGPNEQFF. The genes are TRBV6-5 and TRBJ2-1; D not certain. This CDR3 is built from 13 residues. V gave up 6 bases and J gave up 6 bases, with 12 bases separating them. Germline-derived CDR1 and CDR2 are MNHEY and SVGAGI.